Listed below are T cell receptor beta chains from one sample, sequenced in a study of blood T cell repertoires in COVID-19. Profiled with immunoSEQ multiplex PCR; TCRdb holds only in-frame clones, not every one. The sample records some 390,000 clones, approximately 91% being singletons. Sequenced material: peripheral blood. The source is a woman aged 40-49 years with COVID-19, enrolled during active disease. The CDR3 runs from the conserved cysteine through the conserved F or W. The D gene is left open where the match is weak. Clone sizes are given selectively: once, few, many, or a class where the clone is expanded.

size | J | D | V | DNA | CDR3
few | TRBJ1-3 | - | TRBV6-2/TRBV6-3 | TGTGCCAGCAGTTACTCACAGGATTCGAGAGGAAACACCATATATTTT | CASSYSQDSRGNTIYF
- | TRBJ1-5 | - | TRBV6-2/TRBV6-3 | TGTGCCAGCAGCCTTGGGACACCGATTAGCAATCAGCCCCAGCATTTT | CASSLGTPISNQPQHF
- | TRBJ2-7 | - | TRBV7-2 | TGTGCCAGCAGCTTTAGGGGTTCCTACGAGCAGTACTTC | CASSFRGSYEQYF
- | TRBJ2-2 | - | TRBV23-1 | TGCGCCAGCAGTCTCTACGTCAGGCCCGCCCTGAACACCGGGGAGCTGTTTTTT | CASSLYVRPALNTGELFF
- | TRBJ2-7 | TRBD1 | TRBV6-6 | TGTGCCACCCGGGACAGGGTCACCTACGAGCAGTACTTC | CATRDRVTYEQYF
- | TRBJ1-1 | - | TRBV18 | TGTGCCAGCTCCCCCACAGGGCCGAACACTGAAGCTTTCTTT | CASSPTGPNTEAFF
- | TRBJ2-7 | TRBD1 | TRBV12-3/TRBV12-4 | TGTGCCAGCAGGCGGACAGGGGTCTACGAGCAGTACTTC | CASRRTGVYEQYF
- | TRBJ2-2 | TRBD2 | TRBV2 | TGTGCCAGCAGCCCTAGCGGGGGGGCCCGTATCACCGGGGAGCTGTTTTTT | CASSPSGGARITGELFF
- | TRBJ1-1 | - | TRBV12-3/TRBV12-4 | TGTGCCAGCAGTCGCAGAAACACTGAAGCTTTCTTT | CASSRRNTEAFF
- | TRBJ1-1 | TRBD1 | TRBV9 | TGTGCCAGCAGCGGGGGGACAGTCTACACTGAAGCTTTCTTT | CASSGGTVYTEAFF
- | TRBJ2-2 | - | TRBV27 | TGTGCCAGCAGTTTATGGGGGACCGGAGGGAGGGAGCTGTTTTTT | CASSLWGTGGRELFF
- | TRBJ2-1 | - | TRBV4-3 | TGCGCCAGCAGCCAAGATCTTGTTAGCTACAATGAGCAGTTCTTC | CASSQDLVSYNEQFF
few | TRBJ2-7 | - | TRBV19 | TGTGCCAGTAGGAGAGGGTTTTGGGAGCAGTACTTC | CASRRGFWEQYF
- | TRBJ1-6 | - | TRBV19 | TGTGCCAGTAGTATTTTGGGGCTGCGACCGAATTCACCCCTCCACTTT | CASSILGLRPNSPLHF
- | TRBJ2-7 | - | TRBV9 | TGTGCCAGCAGCCAAGGACAAGCCATGAACTACGAGCAGTACTTC | CASSQGQAMNYEQYF
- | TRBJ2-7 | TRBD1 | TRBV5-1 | TGCGCCAGCAGACTAACCGGGACAGGGGGCAACGAGCAGTACTTC | CASRLTGTGGNEQYF
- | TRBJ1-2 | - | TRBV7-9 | TGTGCCAGCAGCTTACTGGACAGAGCTAACTATGGCTACACCTTC | CASSLLDRANYGYTF
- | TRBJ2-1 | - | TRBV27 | TGTGCCAGCAGTTTTCTCTCGCTAGCCCATGAGCAGTTCTTC | CASSFLSLAHEQFF
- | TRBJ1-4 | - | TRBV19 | TGTGCCACCCGGAGGAAACCGAACCTTGAAAAACTGTTTTTT | CATRRKPNLEKLFF
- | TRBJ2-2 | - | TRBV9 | TGTGCCAGCAGCGGCAGGGGAGCCGGGGAGCTGTTTTTT | CASSGRGAGELFF
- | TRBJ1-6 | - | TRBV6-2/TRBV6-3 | TGTGCCAGCAGTTACGGACGGGACACCTATTCACCCCTCCACTTT | CASSYGRDTYSPLHF
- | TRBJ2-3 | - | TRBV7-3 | TGTGCCAGCAGCTTACAACGAACAGGGGATACGCAGTATTTT | CASSLQRTGDTQYF
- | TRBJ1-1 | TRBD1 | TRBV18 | TGTGCCAGCTCACCAAGTAGTAGGGACAGTGAAGCTTTCTTT | CASSPSSRDSEAFF
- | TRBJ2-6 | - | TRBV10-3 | TGTGCCATCAGTCCGACAGGCCCTGGGGCCAACGTCCTGACTTTC | CAISPTGPGANVLTF
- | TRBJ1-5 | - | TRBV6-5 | TGTGCCAGCAGCCATATAGGCGGGGGGGATCAGCCCCAGCATTTT | CASSHIGGGDQPQHF
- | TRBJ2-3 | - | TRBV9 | TGTGCCAGCAGCGTTAGTGCAGGGGATGTTGTAGATACGCAGTATTTT | CASSVSAGDVVDTQYF
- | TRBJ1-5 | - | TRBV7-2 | TGTGCCAGCAGCTTAGTGTCGGGTGGTGGACAGCCCCAGCATTTT | CASSLVSGGGQPQHF
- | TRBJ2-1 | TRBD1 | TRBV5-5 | TGTGCCAGCAGCTTGAGACAGGGCCCCGGGAATGAGCAGTTCTTC | CASSLRQGPGNEQFF
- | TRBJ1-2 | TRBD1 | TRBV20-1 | TGCAGTGCTGACAGGGGGCTTGGCTACACCTTC | CSADRGLGYTF
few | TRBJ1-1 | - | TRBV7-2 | TGTGCCAGCAGCTTAGTCGCAGGGCGAACTGAAGCTTTCTTT | CASSLVAGRTEAFF
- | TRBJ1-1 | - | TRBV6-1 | TGTGCCAGCAGTGAATGGGAGGGAGGGACTGAAGCTTTCTTT | CASSEWEGGTEAFF
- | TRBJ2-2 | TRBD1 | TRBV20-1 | TGCAGTGCGAGTCACAGGGGGAACACCGGGGAGCTGTTTTTT | CSASHRGNTGELFF
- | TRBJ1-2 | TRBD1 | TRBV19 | TGTGCCAGTAAAGCTACCGGGACAGGTGGTTATGACTATGGCTACACCTTC | CASKATGTGGYDYGYTF
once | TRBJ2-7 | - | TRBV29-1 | TGCAGCGTCTACACGATGGACAGACCCTACGAGCAGTACTTC | CSVYTMDRPYEQYF
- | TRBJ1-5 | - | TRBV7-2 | TGTGCCAGCAGCCCTCGGAATCAGCCCCAGCATTTT | CASSPRNQPQHF
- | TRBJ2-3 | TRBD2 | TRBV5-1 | TGCGCCAGCAGCTTGGCCCTAGCGGGAGGAACAGATACGCAGTATTTT | CASSLALAGGTDTQYF
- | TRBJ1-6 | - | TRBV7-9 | TGTGCCAGCAGCTTAGTTTCCGGGGGGGGCGGTTCACCCCTCCACTTT | CASSLVSGGGGSPLHF
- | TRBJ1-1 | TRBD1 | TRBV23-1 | TGCGCCAGCATGCCCGGTGACGGACAGGGGAAGAGGACTTTCTTT | CASMPGDGQGKRTFF
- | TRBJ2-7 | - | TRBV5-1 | TGCGCCAGCAGCTTGGGGGACATCCCTTCCACCTACGAGCAGTACTTC | CASSLGDIPSTYEQYF
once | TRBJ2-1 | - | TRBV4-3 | TGCGCCAGCAGCCAAGAAGGGTCCAGGGGCTACTACAATGAGCAGTTCTTC | CASSQEGSRGYYNEQFF
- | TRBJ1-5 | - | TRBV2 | TGTGCCAGCAGCGGGAGGTATAGGGGCAATCAGCCCCAGCATTTT | CASSGRYRGNQPQHF
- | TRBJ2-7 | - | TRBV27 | TGTGCCAGCAGTTCTCCCCGACAGGCTTCGGGCGAGCAGTACTTC | CASSSPRQASGEQYF
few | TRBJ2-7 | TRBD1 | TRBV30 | TGTGCCTGGAGAGGGACAGGCGGAACCTACGAGCAGTACTTC | CAWRGTGGTYEQYF
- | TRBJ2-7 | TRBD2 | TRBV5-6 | TGTGCCAGCAGCTTACTAGCGGGGCGCTACGAGCAGTACTTC | CASSLLAGRYEQYF
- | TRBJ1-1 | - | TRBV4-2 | TGTGCCAGCAGCCAAGGGGGGGAAATGAACACTGAAGCTTTCTTT | CASSQGGEMNTEAFF
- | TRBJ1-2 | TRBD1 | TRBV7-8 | TGTGCCAGCAGCTTGGGACAGAACAACTATGGCTACACCTTC | CASSLGQNNYGYTF
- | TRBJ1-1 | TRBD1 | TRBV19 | TGTGCCAGTAGTCTCTTACAGGGGATAGGTACTGAAGCTTTCTTT | CASSLLQGIGTEAFF
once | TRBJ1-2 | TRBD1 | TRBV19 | TGTGCCAGTAGTCCCGATTGGGGGACAGGGGGGGCTGGCTATGGCTACACCTTC | CASSPDWGTGGAGYGYTF
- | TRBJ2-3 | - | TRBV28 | TGTGCCAGCAGTTGGGTGACGTACAGCAGAAAGGTTACGGATACGCAGTATTTT | CASSWVTYSRKVTDTQYF
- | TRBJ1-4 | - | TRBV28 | TGTGCCAGCAGTTCGGGTCTGAGTGCCAAGCTTAATGAAAAACTGTTTTTT | CASSSGLSAKLNEKLFF
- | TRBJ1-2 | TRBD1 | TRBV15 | TGTGCCACTACACCCGACAGGGCCCTACTCTATGGCTACACCTTC | CATTPDRALLYGYTF
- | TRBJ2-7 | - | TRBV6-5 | TGTGCCAGCAGTCAGGACAGTAGCTCCTACGAGCAGTACTTC | CASSQDSSSYEQYF
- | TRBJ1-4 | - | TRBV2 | TGTGCCAGCAGTATCCAGGGTGCAACTAATGAAAAACTGTTTTTT | CASSIQGATNEKLFF
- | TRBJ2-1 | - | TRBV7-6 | TGTGCCAGCAGCTTATACGCGGCGGGGACCTCCTACAATGAGCAGTTCTTC | CASSLYAAGTSYNEQFF
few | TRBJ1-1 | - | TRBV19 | TGTGCCAGTAGTGCGAAGGGGGACACTGAAGCTTTCTTT | CASSAKGDTEAFF
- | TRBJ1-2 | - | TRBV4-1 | TGCGCCAGCAGCCCCGGACAGAGCCCTTCCTATGGCTACACCTTC | CASSPGQSPSYGYTF